This T cell receptor beta chain was found in a study of CD8 T cells in ankylosing spondylitis. Whole-study results and caveats: Clones linked to disease were reported to show significant enrichment in matched ankylosing spondylitis synovial fluid. For ankylosing spondylitis blood, a TCR beta motif of about 8 highly homologous variants appeared characteristic.

Construction of TCR beta libraries was performed using quantitative 5'-RACE with molecular barcodes. TCRdb reprocessed the 5' RACE reads with MiXCR, giving one entry per CDR3 protein. The sample includes 250,000 to 350,000 distinct CDR3 sequences, less than 9.5% of them seen just once. This clonotype was observed a handful of times. Its antigen is still unknown. At one of its ends the junction is not consistent with the germline gene, which may arise from a read error. Sequencing was carried out using blood, either unsorted or a sorted T cell fraction (not recorded which). This TCR was recovered from a male donor with ankylosing spondylitis.

The CDR3 spells CSVREEQYGYTF. CDR3 bases: TGCAGTGTTAGAGAGGAGCAATATGGCTACACCTTC. The chain carries TRBV20-1 and TRBJ1-2, with D uncertain. Germline CDR1 DFQATT, CDR2 SNEGSKA (reference sequence). The CDR3 sequence is 12 residues long.